This T cell receptor (beta chain) was sequenced during a study of blood T cell repertoires in COVID-19. About the research overall: Samples taken during acute and convalescent COVID-19 were collected in the United States, Italy and Spain. In each case, the material was cDNA or gDNA derived from T cells, B-cell-depleted T cells, or PBMCs.

A word on this clone: The sample carries other DNA sequences with the same CDR3.

Original processing methods: Cell counts per sample came from amplifying reference gene primers. Sequencing used immunoSEQ multiplex PCR; TCRdb keeps in-frame clones, though not all of them. For V, J and clone size, that table is used; D and trimming come from the DNA. The sample carries 150,000 to 200,000 clones, approximately 84% recorded once. Germline loops: CDR1 WNHNN, CDR2 SYGVQD (reference sequence). Trimming took 3 bases from V and 0 from J; bases not matched to a gene: 3. The length of the CDR3 is 15 residues. This TCR derives from an elderly woman with acute or convalescent COVID-19. The chain links TRBV10-1 to TRBJ2-3, with 7 bases matching TRBD1. Sequencing was done on a sample of peripheral blood. The DNA of the CDR3 is TGCGCCAGCAGTGACCGGGACAGTAGCACAGATACGCAGTATTTT. Protein: CASSDRDSSTDTQYF.